This TCR beta chain was recorded in a study of T cells after yellow fever vaccination. The V gene's germline CDR1 is SGHRS and CDR2 YFSETQ. Trimming shortened V by 4 bases and J by 2 bases, and 9 bases separated the two germline ends. This CDR3 comprises 13 residues. This clonotype was detected ten times or more. MiXCR, applied by TCRdb to the 5' RACE reads, yields one record per CDR3 protein. The table has around 25,000 distinct CDR3 sequences, less than 4% seen once. The chain recombines TRBV5-1 with TRBJ1-2, with D possibly TRBD1 on 6 matching bases. Specimen: PBMCs, either bulk or a sorted T-cell subset (CD4+, CD8+, memory, or dextramer-sorted; not recorded which), collected roughly 47 days after the first yellow fever vaccination. The source is a man between 18 and 29 years old who received the YFV17D yellow fever vaccine. CDR3 amino acids: CASSRQDNYGYTF. The CDR3 coding sequence is TGCGCCAGCAGCCGACAGGACAACTATGGCTACACCTTC.